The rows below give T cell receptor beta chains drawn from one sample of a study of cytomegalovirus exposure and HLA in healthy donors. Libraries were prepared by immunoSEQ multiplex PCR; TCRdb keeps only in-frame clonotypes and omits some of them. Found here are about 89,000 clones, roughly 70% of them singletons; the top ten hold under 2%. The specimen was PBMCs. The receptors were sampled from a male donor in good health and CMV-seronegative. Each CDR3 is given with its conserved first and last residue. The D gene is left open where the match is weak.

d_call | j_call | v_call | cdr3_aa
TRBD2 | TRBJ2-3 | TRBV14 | CASSAWSGMSTDTQYF
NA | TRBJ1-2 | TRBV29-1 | CSVEMQWEGTYGYTF
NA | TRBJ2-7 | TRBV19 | CASSSFGTLGTYEQYF
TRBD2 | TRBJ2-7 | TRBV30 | CAWSVVGGRIEQYF
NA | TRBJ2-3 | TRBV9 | CASSVGEGRDTQYF
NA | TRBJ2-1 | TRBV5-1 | CASSLSTNNNEQFF
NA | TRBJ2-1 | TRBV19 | CASSIYWLELAEYNEQFF
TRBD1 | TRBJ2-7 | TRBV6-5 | CASSVTGGRSYEQYF
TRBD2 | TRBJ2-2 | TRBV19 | CASSIGGRFTGELFF
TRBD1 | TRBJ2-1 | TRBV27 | CASSSAGTGVWVQFF
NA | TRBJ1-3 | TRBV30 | CAWSPGVGTTGTSSGNTIYF
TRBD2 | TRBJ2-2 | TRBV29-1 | CSVEGTSSNTGELFF
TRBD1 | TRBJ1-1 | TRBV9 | CASSAFSGTGNTEAFF
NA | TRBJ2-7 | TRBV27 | CASSFLGAGVTYEQYF
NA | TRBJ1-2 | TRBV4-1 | CASSQEQVVYGYTF
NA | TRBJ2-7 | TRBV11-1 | CASSFSHYEQYF
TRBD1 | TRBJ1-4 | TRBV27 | CASSNVQGGQKLFF
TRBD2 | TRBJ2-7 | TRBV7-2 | CASSPGLAEQYF
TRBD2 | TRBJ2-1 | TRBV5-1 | CASSAGLAGGPNEQFF
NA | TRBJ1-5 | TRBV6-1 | CASSEDTENQPQHF
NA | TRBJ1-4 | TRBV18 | CASSPRNRDASEKLFF
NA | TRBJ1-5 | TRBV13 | CASSLRGSNQPQHF
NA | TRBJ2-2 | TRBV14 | CASSHDYTGAGELFF
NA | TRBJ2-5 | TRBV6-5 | CASSYSQGRETQYF
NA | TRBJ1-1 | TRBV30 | CAWAGVTEAFF
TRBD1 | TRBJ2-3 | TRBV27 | CASSLQLVTGGPDTQYF
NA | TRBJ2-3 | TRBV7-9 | CASSPVSGVGTDTQYF
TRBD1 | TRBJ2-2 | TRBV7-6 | CASTPLGTGGNTGELFF
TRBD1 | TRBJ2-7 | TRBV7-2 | CASSLAGQGASEQYF
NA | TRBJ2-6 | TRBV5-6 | CASSPGVGFPRTNVLTF
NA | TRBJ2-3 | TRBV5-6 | CASSLAVRGSTDTQYF